This T cell receptor (beta chain) appears in the sequencing data of a study of regulatory T cells in long-lasting Graves disease. General study points: Persistent Graves' patients showed less TCR diversity than newly diagnosed ones.

The time point was: newly diagnosed GD, antithyroid drugs for less than 3 months. RNA isolated from PBMCs was used to make the TCR library. Researchers made TCR beta libraries by using iRepertoire HTBI primers and running Arm-PCR on CDR3 regions. TCRdb re-called the multiplex PCR reads with MiXCR, one entry per CDR3 protein. The sample includes about 460,000 distinct CDR3 sequences, 12% to 15% of them seen just once. The V and J ends lost 5 bases and 3 bases, in that order; junction bases with no gene match: 6. This CDR3 has 14 residues. Germline V gene lookup returns CDR1 MDHEN and CDR2 SYDVKM. The table lists this clonotype with many counts. Its antigen is as yet unknown. The same data also contributed to another study, on T cells in Graves' hyperthyroidism and ophthalmopathy. From that second work: Hyperthyroidism patients were newly diagnosed, had disease duration under 2 months, and were aged 18 to 65 years. First-round RT-PCR of the TCR CDR3 relied on the HTBI primer set. Among thyroid clonotypes expanded above 0.001, most also appeared in blood.

The source was peripheral blood mononuclear cells (PBMCs), collected at new diagnosis, from a patient treated with antithyroid drugs. V is TRBV28 and J is TRBJ2-5; 7 nucleotides align to TRBD1. The receptor comes from a woman aged 45-65 years with Graves disease. The CDR3: CASSDPGQKETQYF. The CDR3 DNA is TGTGCCAGCAGTGACCCGGGACAGAAAGAGACCCAGTACTTC.